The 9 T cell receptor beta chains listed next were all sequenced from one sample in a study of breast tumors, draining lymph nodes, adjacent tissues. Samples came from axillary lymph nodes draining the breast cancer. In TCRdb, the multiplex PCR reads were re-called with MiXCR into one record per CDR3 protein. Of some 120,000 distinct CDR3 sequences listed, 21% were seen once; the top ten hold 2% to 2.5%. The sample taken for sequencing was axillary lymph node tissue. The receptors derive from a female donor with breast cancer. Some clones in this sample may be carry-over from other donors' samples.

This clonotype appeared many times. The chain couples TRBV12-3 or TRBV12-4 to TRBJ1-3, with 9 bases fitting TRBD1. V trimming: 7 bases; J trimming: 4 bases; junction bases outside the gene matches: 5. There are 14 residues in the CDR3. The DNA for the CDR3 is TGTGCCAGCAACCTACAGGGGGCGGGAAACACCATATATTTT. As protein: CASNLQGAGNTIYF.

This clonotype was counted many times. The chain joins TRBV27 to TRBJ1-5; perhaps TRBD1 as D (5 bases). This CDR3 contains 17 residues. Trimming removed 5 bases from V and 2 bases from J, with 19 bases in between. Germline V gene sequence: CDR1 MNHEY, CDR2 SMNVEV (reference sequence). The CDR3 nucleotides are TGTGCCAGCAGTCCCGGGACCCCTGGGGTTGGCAATCAGCCCCAGCATTTT. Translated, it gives CASSPGTPGVGNQPQHF.

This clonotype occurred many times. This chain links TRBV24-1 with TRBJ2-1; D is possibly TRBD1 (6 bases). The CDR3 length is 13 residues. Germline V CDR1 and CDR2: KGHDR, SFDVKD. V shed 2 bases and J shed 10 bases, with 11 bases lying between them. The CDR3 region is CATSDSGTWEQFF. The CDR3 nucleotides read TGTGCCACCAGTGATTCTGGGACATGGGAGCAGTTCTTC.

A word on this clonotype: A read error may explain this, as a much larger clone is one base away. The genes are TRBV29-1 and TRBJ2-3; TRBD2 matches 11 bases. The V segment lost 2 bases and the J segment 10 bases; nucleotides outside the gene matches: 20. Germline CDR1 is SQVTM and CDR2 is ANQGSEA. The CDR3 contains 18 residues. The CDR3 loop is CSVELTPLAGGLPRSQYF. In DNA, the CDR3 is TGCAGCGTTGAACTAACACCCTTAGCGGGAGGGCTCCCCCGTTCGCAGTATTTT.

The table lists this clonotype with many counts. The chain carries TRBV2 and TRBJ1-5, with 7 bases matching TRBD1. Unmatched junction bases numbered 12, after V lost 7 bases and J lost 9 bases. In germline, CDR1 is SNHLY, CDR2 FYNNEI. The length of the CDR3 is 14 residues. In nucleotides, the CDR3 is TGTGCCAGCAAACCCACCATCTCAGGGGGGCCCCAGCATTTT. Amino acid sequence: CASKPTISGGPQHF.

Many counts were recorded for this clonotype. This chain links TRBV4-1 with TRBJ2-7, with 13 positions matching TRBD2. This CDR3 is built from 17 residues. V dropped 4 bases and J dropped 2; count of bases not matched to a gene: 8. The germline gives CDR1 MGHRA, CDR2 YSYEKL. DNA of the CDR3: TGCGCCAGCAGCCCCACCCCCGGGACTAGCGGGGCCTACGAGCAGTACTTC. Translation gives CASSPTPGTSGAYEQYF.

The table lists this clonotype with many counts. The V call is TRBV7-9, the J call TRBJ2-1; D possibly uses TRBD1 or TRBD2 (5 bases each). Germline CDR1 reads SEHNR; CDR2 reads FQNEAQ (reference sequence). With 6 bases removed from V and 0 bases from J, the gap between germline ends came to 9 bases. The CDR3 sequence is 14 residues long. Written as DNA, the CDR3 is TGTGCCAGCAGTATAGGGACCTCCTACAATGAGCAGTTCTTC. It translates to CASSIGTSYNEQFF.

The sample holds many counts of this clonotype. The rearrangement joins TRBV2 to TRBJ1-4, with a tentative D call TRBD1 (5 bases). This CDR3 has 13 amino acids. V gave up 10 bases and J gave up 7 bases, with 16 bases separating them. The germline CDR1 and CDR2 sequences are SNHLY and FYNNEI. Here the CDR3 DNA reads TGTGCCACAAGAGGGCTTAGGGGTGAAAAACTGTTTTTT. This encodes CATRGLRGEKLFF. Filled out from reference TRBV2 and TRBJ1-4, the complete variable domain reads EPEVTQTPSHQVTQMGQEVILRCVPISNHLYFYWYRQILGQKVEFLVSFYNNEISEKSEIFDDQFSVERPDGSNFTLKIRSTKLEDSAMYFCATRGLRGEKLFFGSGTQLSVL.

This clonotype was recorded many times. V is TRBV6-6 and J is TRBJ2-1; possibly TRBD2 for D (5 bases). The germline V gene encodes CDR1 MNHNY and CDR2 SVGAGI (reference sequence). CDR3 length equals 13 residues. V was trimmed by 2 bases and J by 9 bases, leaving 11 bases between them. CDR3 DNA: TGTGCCAGCAGTTACGTCGAGGGCACTGAGCAGTTCTTC. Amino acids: CASSYVEGTEQFF.